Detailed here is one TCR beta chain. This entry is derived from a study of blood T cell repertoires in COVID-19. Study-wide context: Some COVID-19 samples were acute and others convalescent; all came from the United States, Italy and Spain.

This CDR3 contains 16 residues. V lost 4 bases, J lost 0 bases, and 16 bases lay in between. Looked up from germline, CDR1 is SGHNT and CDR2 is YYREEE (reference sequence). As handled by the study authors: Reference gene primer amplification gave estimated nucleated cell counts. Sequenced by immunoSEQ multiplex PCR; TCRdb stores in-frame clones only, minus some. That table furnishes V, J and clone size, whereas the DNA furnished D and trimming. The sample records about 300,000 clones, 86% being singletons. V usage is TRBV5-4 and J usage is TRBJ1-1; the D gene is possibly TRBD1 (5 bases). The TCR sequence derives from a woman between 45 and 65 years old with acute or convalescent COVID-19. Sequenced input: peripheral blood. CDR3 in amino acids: CASSRLGHEMNTEAFF. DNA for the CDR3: TGTGCCAGCAGCAGACTGGGGCACGAGATGAACACTGAAGCTTTCTTT.